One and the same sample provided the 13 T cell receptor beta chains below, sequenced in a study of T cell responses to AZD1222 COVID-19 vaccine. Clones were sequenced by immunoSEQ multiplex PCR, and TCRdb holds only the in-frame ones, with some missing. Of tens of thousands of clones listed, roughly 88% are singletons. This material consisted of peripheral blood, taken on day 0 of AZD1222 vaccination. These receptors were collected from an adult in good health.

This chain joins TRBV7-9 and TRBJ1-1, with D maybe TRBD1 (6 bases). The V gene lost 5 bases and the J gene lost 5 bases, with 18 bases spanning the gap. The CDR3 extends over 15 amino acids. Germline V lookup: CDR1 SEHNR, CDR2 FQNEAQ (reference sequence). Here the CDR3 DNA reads TGTGCCAGCAGCCTTAGGGAACAGGGAAAGACTGAAGCTTTCTTT. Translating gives CASSLREQGKTEAFF. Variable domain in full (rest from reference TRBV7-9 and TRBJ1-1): DTGVSQNPRHKITKRGQNVTFRCDPISEHNRLYWYRQTLGQGPEFLTYFQNEAQLEKSRLLSDRFSAERPKGSFSTLEIQRTEQGDSAMYLCASSLREQGKTEAFFGQGTRLTVV.

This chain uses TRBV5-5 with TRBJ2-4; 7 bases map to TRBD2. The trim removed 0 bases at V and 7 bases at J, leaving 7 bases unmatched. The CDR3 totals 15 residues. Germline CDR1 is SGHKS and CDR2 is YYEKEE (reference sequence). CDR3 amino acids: CASSLEGLRANIQYF. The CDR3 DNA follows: TGTGCCAGCAGCTTGGAGGGACTACGGGCCAACATTCAGTACTTC.

CDR3 residues: CASRVLGGSNQPQHF. The CDR3 coding sequence is TGTGCCAGCAGGGTATTGGGGGGGAGCAATCAGCCCCAGCATTTT. The chain links TRBV6-5 to TRBJ1-5; TRBD1 is a possible D gene (5 bases). Trimming left V 6 bases short and J 1 base short, with 13 bases between. Looked up from germline, CDR1 is MNHEY and CDR2 is SVGAGI. This CDR3 has 15 amino acids.

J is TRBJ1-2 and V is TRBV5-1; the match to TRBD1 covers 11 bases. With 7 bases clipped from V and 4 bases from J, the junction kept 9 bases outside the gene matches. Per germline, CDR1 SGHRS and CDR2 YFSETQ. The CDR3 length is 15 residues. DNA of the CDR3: TGCGCCAGCTCCCCCATGGGACAGGGGGGCTATGGCTACACCTTC. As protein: CASSPMGQGGYGYTF.

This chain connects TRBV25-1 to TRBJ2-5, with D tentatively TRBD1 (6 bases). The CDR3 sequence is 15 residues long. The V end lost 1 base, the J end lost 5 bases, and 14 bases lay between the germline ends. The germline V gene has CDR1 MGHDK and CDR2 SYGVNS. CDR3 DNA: TGTGCCAGCAGTGAATCGAACAGGGTTGGGGAGACCCAGTACTTC. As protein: CASSESNRVGETQYF.

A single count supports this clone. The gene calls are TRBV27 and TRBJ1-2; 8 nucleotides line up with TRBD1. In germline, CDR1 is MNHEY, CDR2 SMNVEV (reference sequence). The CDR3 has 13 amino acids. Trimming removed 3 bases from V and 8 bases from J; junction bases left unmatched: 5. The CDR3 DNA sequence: TGTGCCAGCAGTTTCGGACAGGGACGAGGCTACACCTTC. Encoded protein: CASSFGQGRGYTF.

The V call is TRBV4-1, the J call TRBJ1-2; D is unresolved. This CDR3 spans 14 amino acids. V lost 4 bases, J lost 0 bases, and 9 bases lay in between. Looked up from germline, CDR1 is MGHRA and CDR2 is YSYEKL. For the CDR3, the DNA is TGCGCCAGCAGCCCCGGGCCGCCTAACTATGGCTACACCTTC. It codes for CASSPGPPNYGYTF.

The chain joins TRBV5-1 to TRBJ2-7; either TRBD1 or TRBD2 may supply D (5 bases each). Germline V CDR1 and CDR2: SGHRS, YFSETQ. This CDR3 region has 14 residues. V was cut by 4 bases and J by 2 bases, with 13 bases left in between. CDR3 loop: CASSRGVGPYEQYF. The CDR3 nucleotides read TGCGCCAGCAGCCGAGGGGTGGGACCCTACGAGCAGTACTTC.

The CDR3 DNA reads TGTGCCAGCAGCCTGAGGGGTATCGGGAACACTGAAGCTTTCTTT. It specifies CASSLRGIGNTEAFF. This sequence joins TRBV3-1 (or the pseudogene TRBV3-2) and TRBJ1-1, with D perhaps TRBD1 (5 bases). CDR3 length: 15 amino acids. CDR1 and CDR2 from the germline V gene are LGHDT and YNNKEL (reference sequence). Between the trimmed V and J ends, which lost 4 bases and 1 base, there was a span of 13 bases.

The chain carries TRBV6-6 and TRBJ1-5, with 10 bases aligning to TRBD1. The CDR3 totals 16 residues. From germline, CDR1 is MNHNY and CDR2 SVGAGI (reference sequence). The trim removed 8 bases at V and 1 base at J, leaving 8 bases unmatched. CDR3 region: CASVPGQGISNQPQHF. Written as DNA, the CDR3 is TGTGCCAGCGTTCCGGGACAGGGGATAAGCAATCAGCCCCAGCATTTT.

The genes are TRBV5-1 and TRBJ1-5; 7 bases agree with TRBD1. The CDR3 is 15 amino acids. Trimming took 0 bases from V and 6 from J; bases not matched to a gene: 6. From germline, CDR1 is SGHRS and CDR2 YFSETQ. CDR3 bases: TGCGCCAGCAGCTTGGGGGACAGCAACAGTCAGCCCCAGCATTTT. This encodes CASSLGDSNSQPQHF.

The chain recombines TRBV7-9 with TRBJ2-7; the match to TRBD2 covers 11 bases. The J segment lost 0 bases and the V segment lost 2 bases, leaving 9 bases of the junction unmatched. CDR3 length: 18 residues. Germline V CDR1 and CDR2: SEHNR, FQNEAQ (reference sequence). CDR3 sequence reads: CASSLIAGLAASSYEQYF. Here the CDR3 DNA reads TGTGCCAGCAGCTTAATCGCGGGACTAGCGGCAAGCTCCTACGAGCAGTACTTC. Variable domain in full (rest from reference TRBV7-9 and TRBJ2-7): DTGVSQNPRHKITKRGQNVTFRCDPISEHNRLYWYRQTLGQGPEFLTYFQNEAQLEKSRLLSDRFSAERPKGSFSTLEIQRTEQGDSAMYLCASSLIAGLAASSYEQYFGPGTRLTVT.

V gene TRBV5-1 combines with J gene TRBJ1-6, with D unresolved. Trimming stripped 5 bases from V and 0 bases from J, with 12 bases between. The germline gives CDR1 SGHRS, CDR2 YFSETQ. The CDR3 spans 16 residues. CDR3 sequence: CASRPTASSYNSPLHF. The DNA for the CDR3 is TGCGCCAGCAGGCCCACGGCTAGCTCCTATAATTCACCCCTCCACTTT.